Listed here are 20 T cell receptor beta chains from one sample, sequenced in a study of CD4 T cells in relation to SARS-CoV-2 and coronaviruses. Profiled with immunoSEQ multiplex PCR; TCRdb holds only in-frame clones, not every one. The sample carries around 70,000 clones, approximately 87% recorded once. Before the COVID-19 pandemic, during about 2010-2018, CD4+ T cells were taken from unexposed donors. Source material: memory CD4+ T cells from PBMCs. The receptors shown here come from a human donor in good health.

The chain links TRBV30 to TRBJ2-1, with D uncertain. V lost 4 bases and J lost 5, with 12 bases in between. The CDR3 spans 13 residues. The germline gives CDR1 GTSNPN, CDR2 SVGIG (reference sequence). CDR3 DNA: TGTGCCTGGACCGTTTCAGGAGACAATGAGCAGTTCTTC. It yields the protein CAWTVSGDNEQFF.

J is TRBJ1-1 and V is TRBV7-3, with TRBD1 identical over 11 bases. The CDR3 extends over 13 amino acids. CDR1 and CDR2 (germline): SGHTA, FQGTGA. V was pared by 3 bases and J by 7 bases, with 1 base of the junction left unmatched. In DNA, the CDR3 is TGTGCCAGCAGCTTGGGACAGGGGGATGAAGCTTTCTTT. Protein product: CASSLGQGDEAFF. Supplemented by reference TRBV7-3 and TRBJ1-1, the full variable domain reads GAGVSQTPSNKVTEKGKYVELRCDPISGHTALYWYRQSLGQGPEFLIYFQGTGAADDSGLPNDRFFAVRPEGSVSTLKIQRTERGDSAVYLCASSLGQGDEAFFGQGTRLTVV.

The gene calls are TRBV7-9 and TRBJ2-3; tentative D call: TRBD1 (5 bases). Germline CDR1 reads SEHNR; CDR2 reads FQNEAQ (reference sequence). The CDR3 has 16 residues. V lost 1 base and J 5 bases, leaving 16 bases between the germline ends. CDR3 loop: CASSLGRAGYGDTQYF. DNA for the CDR3: TGTGCCAGCAGCTTAGGTAGGGCAGGGTACGGAGATACGCAGTATTTT.

The rearrangement links TRBV5-1 to TRBJ2-1, with no clear D. The CDR3 totals 13 residues. Trimming took off 2 bases at V and 5 bases at J, with 8 bases between the two ends. Per germline, CDR1 SGHRS and CDR2 YFSETQ. CDR3 sequence (DNA): TGCGCCAGCAGCTTCACCGGCCACAATGAGCAGTTCTTC. This sequence encodes CASSFTGHNEQFF.

The chain employs TRBV5-4 and TRBJ2-1, with 11 bases that match TRBD2. This CDR3 spans 17 amino acids. After removal of 4 bases from V and 3 bases from J, the junction contained 9 bases not matched to a gene. Germline V gene lookup returns CDR1 SGHNT and CDR2 YYREEE (reference sequence). As DNA, the CDR3 is TGTGCCAGCAGCGTTCCGATCGGGACTAGCGGCTACAATGAGCAGTTCTTC. Protein sequence: CASSVPIGTSGYNEQFF.

The rearrangement joins TRBV5-1 to TRBJ2-2; 12 nucleotides align to TRBD2. V shed 4 bases, J shed 2 bases, and the junction held 3 bases outside the gene matches. The CDR3 covers 16 residues. Per germline, CDR1 SGHRS and CDR2 YFSETQ. CDR3 in DNA: TGCGCCAGCAGCAAACTAGCGGGAGGCAACACCGGGGAGCTGTTTTTT. Encoded protein: CASSKLAGGNTGELFF.

J is TRBJ1-6 and V is TRBV30; D not resolved. This CDR3 is 12 amino acids long. The ends were cut back, 3 bases at V and 9 bases at J, with 9 bases in the middle. Germline V gene lookup returns CDR1 GTSNPN and CDR2 SVGIG (reference sequence). CDR3 sequence reads: CAWSRTVSPLHF. The CDR3 DNA follows: TGTGCCTGGAGCCGGACGGTTTCACCCCTCCACTTT.

This clone was seen just once. V and J are TRBV9 and TRBJ2-5; 16 bases align to TRBD2. The junction had 7 bases not matched to a gene; V was cut back by 4 bases and J by 4 bases. This CDR3 is 17 amino acids long. Per germline, CDR1 SGDLS and CDR2 YYNGEE. In DNA form, the CDR3 reads TGTGCCAGCAGCCCCGGGACTAGCGGGAGGGGGAGAGAGACCCAGTACTTC. It is translated as CASSPGTSGRGRETQYF.

This clone was recorded once. The V and J genes are TRBV5-1 and TRBJ2-1, with 11 bases lining up with TRBD2. Germline V lookup: CDR1 SGHRS, CDR2 YFSETQ. CDR3 length equals 17 residues. V dropped 3 bases and J dropped 1; count of bases not matched to a gene: 6. The CDR3 DNA sequence: TGCGCCAGCAGCTACGGGACTAGCGGACAGTCCTACAATGAGCAGTTCTTC. Translated, it gives CASSYGTSGQSYNEQFF.

This clone occurred once. This chain joins TRBV18 and TRBJ1-5, with 11 bases identical to TRBD1. Germline V gives CDR1 KGHSH, CDR2 LQKENI. The CDR3 loop spans 15 amino acids. The J segment lost 4 bases and the V segment lost 5 bases, leaving 4 bases of the junction unmatched. The CDR3 loop reads CASSSGQGVNQPQHF. CDR3 DNA: TGTGCCAGCTCATCGGGACAGGGGGTTAATCAGCCCCAGCATTTT.

CDR3 nucleotides: TGCGCCAGCAGCTTAGAGCGTAGCGGGATAAACCAAGAGACCCAGTACTTC. Protein sequence: CASSLERSGINQETQYF. The chain joins TRBV5-1 to TRBJ2-5; 8 bases are shared with TRBD2. The CDR3 is 17 amino acids. The J segment lost 0 bases and the V segment lost 2 bases, leaving 9 bases of the junction unmatched. CDR1 SGHRS and CDR2 YFSETQ come from the germline V gene. The full variable domain, completed using reference TRBV5-1 and TRBJ2-5, is KAGVTQTPRYLIKTRGQQVTLSCSPISGHRSVSWYQQTPGQGLQFLFEYFSETQRNKGNFPGRFSGRQFSNSRSEMNVSTLELGDSALYLCASSLERSGINQETQYFGPGTRLLVL.

The chain couples TRBV6-5 to TRBJ2-3; D is perhaps TRBD1 or TRBD2 (5 bases each). There are 13 residues in the CDR3. Germline V gene sequence: CDR1 MNHEY, CDR2 SVGAGI. With 6 bases removed from V and 1 base from J, the gap between germline ends came to 8 bases. The CDR3: CASRRDGTDTQYF. The CDR3 bases are TGTGCCAGCAGGAGGGACGGCACAGATACGCAGTATTTT.

The chain employs TRBV6-1 and TRBJ2-3; D gene uncertain. CDR3 length equals 15 residues. From germline, CDR1 is MNHNS and CDR2 SASEGT. Trimming took 6 bases from V and 0 from J, leaving 13 bases between them. The CDR3 spells CASSREPSSTDTQYF. In nucleotides, the CDR3 is TGTGCCAGCAGCCGCGAGCCGTCTAGCACAGATACGCAGTATTTT.

The V gene is TRBV5-1, the J gene TRBJ1-1, with TRBD1 as a possible D gene (5 bases). V lost 3 bases and J 1 base, leaving 16 bases between the germline ends. Per the germline V gene, CDR1 is SGHRS and CDR2 is YFSETQ. This CDR3 is 16 amino acids long. This CDR3 is CASSSGRRQTNTEAFF. The CDR3 nucleotides read TGCGCCAGCAGCTCGGGTAGGCGACAGACGAACACTGAAGCTTTCTTT.

The V and J genes are TRBV5-1 and TRBJ1-1, with D hard to call. Trimming pared 0 bases from V and 1 base from J, leaving 7 bases between. Looked up from germline, CDR1 is SGHRS and CDR2 is YFSETQ. This CDR3 has 14 amino acids. CDR3 sequence: CASSLAPANTEAFF. CDR3 DNA sequence: TGCGCCAGCAGCTTGGCACCGGCGAACACTGAAGCTTTCTTT. Complete variable domain (other parts from reference TRBV5-1 and TRBJ1-1): KAGVTQTPRYLIKTRGQQVTLSCSPISGHRSVSWYQQTPGQGLQFLFEYFSETQRNKGNFPGRFSGRQFSNSRSEMNVSTLELGDSALYLCASSLAPANTEAFFGQGTRLTVV.

The rearrangement uses TRBV7-6 and TRBJ1-5; D unresolved. The germline CDR1 and CDR2 sequences are SGHVS and FNYEAQ. The CDR3 runs to 14 residues. Between the trimmed V and J ends, which lost 1 base and 5 bases, there was a span of 9 bases. In nucleotides, the CDR3 is TGTGCCAGCAGCTTAGGCGGCCGAGATCAGCCCCAGCATTTT. Residues: CASSLGGRDQPQHF.

The CDR3 loop reads CASSSDRNNSPLHF. CDR3 DNA: TGTGCCAGCAGTTCAGACAGGAACAATTCACCCCTCCACTTT. The chain is built from TRBV6-5 and TRBJ1-6, with D possibly being TRBD1 (6 bases). This CDR3 has 14 residues. Germline assignment: CDR1 MNHEY and CDR2 SVGAGI. Trimming stripped 4 bases from V and 7 bases from J, with 11 bases between.

V usage is TRBV24-1 and J usage is TRBJ1-2; 9 bases are a match to TRBD1. CDR3 length equals 16 residues. Germline trimming cut 5 bases from V and 2 bases from J; bases unmatched to any gene: 8. CDR1 KGHDR and CDR2 SFDVKD come from the germline V gene. Here the CDR3 DNA reads TGTGCCACCAGTGCAGGGACAGGGAAAGGGAACTATGGCTACACCTTC. Its protein product is CATSAGTGKGNYGYTF.

This clone is a singleton in its sample. The rearrangement joins TRBV7-3 to TRBJ2-5; TRBD2 is a possible D gene (5 bases). Germline lookup yields CDR1 SGHTA and CDR2 FQGTGA. Deletions cut 5 bases from V and 4 bases from J, with 17 bases between. CDR3 length: 15 residues. The CDR3: CASSAQSGLGETQYF. The CDR3 DNA sequence: TGTGCCAGCAGCGCGCAATCGGGGTTGGGAGAGACCCAGTACTTC.

V is TRBV28 and J is TRBJ2-3; 11 nucleotides line up with TRBD1. The germline V gene has CDR1 MDHEN and CDR2 SYDVKM. The CDR3 is 15 amino acids. Trimming cost V 6 bases and J 6 bases; bases outside gene matches: 8. As DNA, the CDR3 is TGTGCCAGCAGGGGCTCGGGACAGGGGGTTGATACGCAGTATTTT. The encoded protein is CASRGSGQGVDTQYF. Looking up the rest from reference TRBV28 and TRBJ2-3 gives the full variable domain: DVKVTQSSRYLVKRTGEKVFLECVQDMDHENMFWYRQDPGLGLRLIYFSYDVKMKEKGDIPEGYSVSREKKERFSLILESASTNQTSMYLCASRGSGQGVDTQYFGPGTRLTVL.